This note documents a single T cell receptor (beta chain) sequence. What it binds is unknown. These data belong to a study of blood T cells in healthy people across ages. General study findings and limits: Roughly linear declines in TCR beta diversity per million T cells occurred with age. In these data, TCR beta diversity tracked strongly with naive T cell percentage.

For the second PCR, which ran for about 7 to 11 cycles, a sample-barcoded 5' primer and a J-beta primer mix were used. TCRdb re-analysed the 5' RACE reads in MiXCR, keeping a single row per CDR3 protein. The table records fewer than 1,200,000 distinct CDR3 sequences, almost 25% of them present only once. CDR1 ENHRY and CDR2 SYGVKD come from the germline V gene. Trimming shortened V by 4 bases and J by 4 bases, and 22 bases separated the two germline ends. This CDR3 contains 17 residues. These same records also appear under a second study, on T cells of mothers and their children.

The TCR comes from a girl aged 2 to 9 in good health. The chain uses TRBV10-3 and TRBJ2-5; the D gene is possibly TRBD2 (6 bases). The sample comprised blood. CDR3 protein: CAISGFGGPVGAETQYF. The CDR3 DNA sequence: TGTGCCATCAGTGGTTTCGGGGGTCCCGTAGGGGCAGAGACCCAGTACTTC.